This is a list of T cell receptor beta chains from one sample in a study of shared clonotypes between healthy human individuals. TCRdb's copy holds only in-frame clones and misses some; the assay was immunoSEQ multiplex PCR. Of about 580,000 clones listed, 98% are singletons. The sequencing input was naive CD8+ T cells sorted from blood. The receptors come from a man under 40 in good health. Both conserved end residues are part of each CDR3. Fields, in order: J gene, D gene, V gene, clone size, CDR3 DNA, CDR3 protein. A D gene is named only where the DNA matches it firmly. Clone size is not always given. Where it is, it says once, few, many or a class for expanded clones.

J gene: TRBJ2-7
D gene: NA
V gene: TRBV27
clone size: NA
CDR3 DNA: TGTGCCAGCAGTTTAAACGGGCGGCGCGAGCAGTACTTC
CDR3 protein: CASSLNGRREQYF

J gene: TRBJ2-3
D gene: TRBD2
V gene: TRBV18
clone size: NA
CDR3 DNA: TGTGCCAGCTCACTGTTATCTAGCGGATACACAGATACGCAGTATTTT
CDR3 protein: CASSLLSSGYTDTQYF

J gene: TRBJ2-1
D gene: NA
V gene: TRBV19
clone size: NA
CDR3 DNA: TGTGCCAGTAGTATACGTGTTTCCTACAATGAGCAGTTCTTC
CDR3 protein: CASSIRVSYNEQFF

J gene: TRBJ2-3
D gene: NA
V gene: TRBV27
clone size: NA
CDR3 DNA: TGTGCCAGCAGTTTATTGGCCTATACAGATACGCAGTATTTT
CDR3 protein: CASSLLAYTDTQYF

J gene: TRBJ2-1
D gene: TRBD2
V gene: TRBV10-3
clone size: NA
CDR3 DNA: TGTGCCACGGGACTAGCGGGACATGGAACATCCAATGAGCAGTTCTTC
CDR3 protein: CATGLAGHGTSNEQFF

J gene: TRBJ2-7
D gene: TRBD1
V gene: TRBV27
clone size: NA
CDR3 DNA: TGTGCCAGCAGTTTTGGGACAGGGGCATTCTACGAGCAGTACTTC
CDR3 protein: CASSFGTGAFYEQYF

J gene: TRBJ2-7
D gene: TRBD1
V gene: TRBV30
clone size: NA
CDR3 DNA: TGTGCCTGGGGGGGGACAGGTTCCTACGAGCAGTACTTC
CDR3 protein: CAWGGTGSYEQYF

J gene: TRBJ2-7
D gene: TRBD2
V gene: TRBV29-1
clone size: NA
CDR3 DNA: TGCAGCGTCGCCGGGACTAGCGGACGCTACGAGCAGTACTTC
CDR3 protein: CSVAGTSGRYEQYF

J gene: TRBJ1-1
D gene: NA
V gene: TRBV11-2
clone size: NA
CDR3 DNA: TGTGCCAGCAGCTTATCAGGGGTCGGGGTCACTGAAGCTTTCTTT
CDR3 protein: CASSLSGVGVTEAFF

J gene: TRBJ1-2
D gene: NA
V gene: TRBV7-3
clone size: NA
CDR3 DNA: TGTGCCAGCAGCCCGACCGGGACAACGGAAGCTAACTATGGCTACACCTTC
CDR3 protein: CASSPTGTTEANYGYTF

J gene: TRBJ2-3
D gene: NA
V gene: TRBV5-6
clone size: NA
CDR3 DNA: TGTGCCAGCAGCTTGCCCCTCGAATACCTGGAGGATACGCAGTATTTT
CDR3 protein: CASSLPLEYLEDTQYF

J gene: TRBJ1-1
D gene: NA
V gene: TRBV4-3
clone size: NA
CDR3 DNA: TGCGCCAGCAGCCGAGGACCCGGCACTGAAGCTTTCTTT
CDR3 protein: CASSRGPGTEAFF

J gene: TRBJ2-7
D gene: NA
V gene: TRBV7-2
clone size: NA
CDR3 DNA: TGTGCCAGCAGCTTAGCGGGGCAGGGAACCTACGAGCAGTACTTC
CDR3 protein: CASSLAGQGTYEQYF

J gene: TRBJ1-5
D gene: NA
V gene: TRBV4-1
clone size: NA
CDR3 DNA: TGCGCCAGCAGCCAAGAGATTACTGGAAATCAGCCCCAGCATTTT
CDR3 protein: CASSQEITGNQPQHF

J gene: TRBJ2-3
D gene: NA
V gene: TRBV29-1
clone size: NA
CDR3 DNA: TGCAGCGTTGATGGGTTAGGAATCGGTATGGTGGGGATTACACCAGATACGCAGTATTTT
CDR3 protein: CSVDGLGIGMVGITPDTQYF

J gene: TRBJ2-2
D gene: TRBD1
V gene: TRBV4-1
clone size: NA
CDR3 DNA: TGCGCCAGCAGCCACTCAGGGGGAAACACCGGGGAGCTGTTTTTT
CDR3 protein: CASSHSGGNTGELFF

J gene: TRBJ2-7
D gene: TRBD2
V gene: TRBV15
clone size: once
CDR3 DNA: TGTGCCACCAGCAGAAGCTTAGGCGGGAGTGAAGGTTACGAGCAGTACTTC
CDR3 protein: CATSRSLGGSEGYEQYF

J gene: TRBJ2-3
D gene: TRBD2
V gene: TRBV14
clone size: NA
CDR3 DNA: TGTGCCAGCAGCCAAGTCGGGGCGGGAGGCACAGATACGCAGTATTTT
CDR3 protein: CASSQVGAGGTDTQYF